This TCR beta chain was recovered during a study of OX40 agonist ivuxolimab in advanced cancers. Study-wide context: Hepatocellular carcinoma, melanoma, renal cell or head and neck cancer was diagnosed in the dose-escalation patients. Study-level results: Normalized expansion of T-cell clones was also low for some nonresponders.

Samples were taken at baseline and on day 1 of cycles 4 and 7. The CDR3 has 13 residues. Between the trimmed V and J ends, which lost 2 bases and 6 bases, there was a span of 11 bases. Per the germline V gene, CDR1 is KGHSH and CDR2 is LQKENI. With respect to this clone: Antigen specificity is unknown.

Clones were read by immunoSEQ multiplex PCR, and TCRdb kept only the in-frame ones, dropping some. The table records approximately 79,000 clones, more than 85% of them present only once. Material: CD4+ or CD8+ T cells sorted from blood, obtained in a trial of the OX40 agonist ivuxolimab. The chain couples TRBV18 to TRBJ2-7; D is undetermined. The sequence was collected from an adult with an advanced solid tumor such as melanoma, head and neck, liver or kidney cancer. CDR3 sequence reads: CASSPERLGEQYF. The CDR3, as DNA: TGTGCCAGCTCACCAGAAAGATTGGGCGAGCAGTACTTC. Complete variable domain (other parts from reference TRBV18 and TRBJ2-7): NAGVMQNPRHLVRRRGQEARLRCSPMKGHSHVYWYRQLPEEGLKFMVYLQKENIIDESGMPKERFSAEFPKEGPSILRIQQVVRGDSAAYFCASSPERLGEQYFGPGTRLTVT.